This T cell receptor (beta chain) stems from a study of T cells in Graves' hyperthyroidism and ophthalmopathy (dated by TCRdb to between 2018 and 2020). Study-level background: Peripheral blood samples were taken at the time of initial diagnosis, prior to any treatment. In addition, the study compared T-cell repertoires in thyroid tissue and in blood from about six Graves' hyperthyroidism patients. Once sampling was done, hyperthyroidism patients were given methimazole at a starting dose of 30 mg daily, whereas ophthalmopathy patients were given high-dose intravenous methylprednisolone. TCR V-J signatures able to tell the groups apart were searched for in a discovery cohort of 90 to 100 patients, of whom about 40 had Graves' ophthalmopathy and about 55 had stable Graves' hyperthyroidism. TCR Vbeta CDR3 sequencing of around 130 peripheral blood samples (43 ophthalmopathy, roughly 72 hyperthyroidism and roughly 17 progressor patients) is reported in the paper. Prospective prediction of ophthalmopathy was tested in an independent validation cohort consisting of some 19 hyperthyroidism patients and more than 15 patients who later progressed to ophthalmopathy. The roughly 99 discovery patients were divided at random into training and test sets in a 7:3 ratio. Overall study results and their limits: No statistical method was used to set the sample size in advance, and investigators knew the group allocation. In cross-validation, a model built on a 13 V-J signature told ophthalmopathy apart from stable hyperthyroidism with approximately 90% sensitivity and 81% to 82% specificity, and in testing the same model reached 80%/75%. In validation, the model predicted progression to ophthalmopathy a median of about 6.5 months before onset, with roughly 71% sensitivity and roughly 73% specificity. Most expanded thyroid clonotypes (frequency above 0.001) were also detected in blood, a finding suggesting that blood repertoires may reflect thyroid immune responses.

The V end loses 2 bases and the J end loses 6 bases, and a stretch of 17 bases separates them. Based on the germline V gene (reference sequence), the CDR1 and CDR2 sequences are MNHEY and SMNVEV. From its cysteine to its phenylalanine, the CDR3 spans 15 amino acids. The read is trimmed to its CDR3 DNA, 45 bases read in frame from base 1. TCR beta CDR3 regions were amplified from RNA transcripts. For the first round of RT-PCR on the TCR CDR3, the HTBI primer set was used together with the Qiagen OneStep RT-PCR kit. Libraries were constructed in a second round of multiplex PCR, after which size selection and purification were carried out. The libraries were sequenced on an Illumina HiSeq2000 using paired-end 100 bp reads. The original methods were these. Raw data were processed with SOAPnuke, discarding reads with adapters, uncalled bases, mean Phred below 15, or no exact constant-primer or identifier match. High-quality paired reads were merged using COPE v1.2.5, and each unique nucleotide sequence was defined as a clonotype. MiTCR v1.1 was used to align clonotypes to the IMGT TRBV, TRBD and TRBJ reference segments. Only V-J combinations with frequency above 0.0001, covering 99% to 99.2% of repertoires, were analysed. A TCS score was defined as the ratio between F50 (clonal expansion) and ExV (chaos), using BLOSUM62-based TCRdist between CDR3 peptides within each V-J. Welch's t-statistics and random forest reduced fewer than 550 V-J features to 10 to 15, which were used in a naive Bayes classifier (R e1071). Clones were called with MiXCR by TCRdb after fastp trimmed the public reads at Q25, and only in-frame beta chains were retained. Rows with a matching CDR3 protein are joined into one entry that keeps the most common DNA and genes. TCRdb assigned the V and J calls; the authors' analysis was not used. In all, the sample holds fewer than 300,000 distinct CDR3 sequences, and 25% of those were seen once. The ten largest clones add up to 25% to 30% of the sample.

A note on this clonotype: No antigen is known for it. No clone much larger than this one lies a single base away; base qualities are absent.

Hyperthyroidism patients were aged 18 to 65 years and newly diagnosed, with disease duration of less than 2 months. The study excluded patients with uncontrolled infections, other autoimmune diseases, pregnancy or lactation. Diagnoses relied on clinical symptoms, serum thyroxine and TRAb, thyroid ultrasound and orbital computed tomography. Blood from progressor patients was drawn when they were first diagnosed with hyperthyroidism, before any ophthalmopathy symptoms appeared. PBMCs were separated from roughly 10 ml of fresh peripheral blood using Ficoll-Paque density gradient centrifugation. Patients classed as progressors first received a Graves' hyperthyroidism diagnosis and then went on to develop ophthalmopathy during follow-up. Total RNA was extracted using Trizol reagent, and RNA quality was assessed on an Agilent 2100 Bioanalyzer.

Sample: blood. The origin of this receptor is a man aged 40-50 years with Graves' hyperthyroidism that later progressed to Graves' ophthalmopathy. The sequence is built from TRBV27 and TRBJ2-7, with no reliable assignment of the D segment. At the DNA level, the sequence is TGTGCCAGCAGTTTACTGGGCCCTTCGGCATTCGAGCAGTACTTC. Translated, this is CASSLLGPSAFEQYF.